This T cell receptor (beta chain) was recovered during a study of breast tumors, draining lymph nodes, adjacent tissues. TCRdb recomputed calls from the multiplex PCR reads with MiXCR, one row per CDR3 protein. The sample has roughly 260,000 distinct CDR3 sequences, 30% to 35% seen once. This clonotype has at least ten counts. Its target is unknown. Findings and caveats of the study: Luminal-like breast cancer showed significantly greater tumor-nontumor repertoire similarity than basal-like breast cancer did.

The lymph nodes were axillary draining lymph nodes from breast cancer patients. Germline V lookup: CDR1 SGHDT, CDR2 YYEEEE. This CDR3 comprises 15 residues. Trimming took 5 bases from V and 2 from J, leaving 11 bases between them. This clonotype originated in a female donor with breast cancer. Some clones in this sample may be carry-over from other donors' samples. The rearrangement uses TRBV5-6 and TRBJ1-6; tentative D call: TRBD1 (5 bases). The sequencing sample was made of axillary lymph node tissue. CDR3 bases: TGTGCCAGCAGTCCGGGGCAGACCTATAATTCACCCCTCCACTTT. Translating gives CASSPGQTYNSPLHF.